What follows describes a single T cell receptor beta chain. The data stem from a study of blood T cell repertoires in COVID-19. The germline V gene encodes CDR1 SGHTA and CDR2 FQGTGA. This CDR3 spans 14 amino acids. Trimming stripped 4 bases from V and 0 bases from J, with 4 bases between. Assay used: immunoSEQ multiplex PCR; TCRdb lists only in-frame clones, some missing. The repertoire consists of tens of thousands of clones, with about 90% occurring once and the leading ten covering 7% to 8%. Sequences were obtained from peripheral blood. The chain couples TRBV7-3 to TRBJ1-6; D gene ambiguous. The source is a woman in her sixties or seventies with active or convalescent COVID-19. The CDR3 coding sequence is TGTGCCAGCAGCTCGAGCTCCTATAATTCACCCCTCCACTTT. Amino acid sequence: CASSSSSYNSPLHF.